These 9 T cell receptor beta chains were all obtained from the same sample, sequenced in a study of blood T cell repertoires in COVID-19. Method: immunoSEQ multiplex PCR; TCRdb's copy keeps in-frame clones and lacks some. The sample holds more than 450,000 clones, about nine tenths seen once. Sample: PBMCs or T cells enriched from blood (not recorded which). Receptors were obtained from a woman aged 18-29 years who had recovered from COVID-19.

The chain links TRBV2 to TRBJ2-1; 8 nucleotides line up with TRBD2. Trimming removed 8 bases from V and 0 bases from J; junction bases left unmatched: 3. Germline V gene lookup returns CDR1 SNHLY and CDR2 FYNNEI. The CDR3 totals 14 residues. CDR3 region: CASRGGASYNEQFF. CDR3 in DNA: TGTGCCAGCCGGGGGGGGGCCTCCTACAATGAGCAGTTCTTC.

The chain has TRBV5-6 and TRBJ2-5; TRBD2 might be the D (5 bases). Germline CDR1 SGHDT, CDR2 YYEEEE. V lost 4 bases and J 4 bases, leaving 11 bases between the germline ends. CDR3 size: 13 residues. For the CDR3, the DNA is TGTGCCAGCAGCCGTTGGGCGGGAGAGACCCAGTACTTC. Residues: CASSRWAGETQYF.

V is TRBV28 and J is TRBJ2-7, with a possible D match to TRBD1 (5 bases). The CDR3 totals 15 residues. Per the germline V gene, CDR1 is MDHEN and CDR2 is SYDVKM. V was shortened by 6 bases and J by 2 bases, with 17 bases between the two germline ends. The chain's CDR3 is CASRPFDSYTYEQYF. CDR3 in DNA: TGTGCCAGCAGACCCTTCGACAGCTACACCTACGAGCAGTACTTC.

V and J are TRBV4-1 and TRBJ2-5; TRBD1 agrees at 8 bases. Trimming took 6 bases from V and 7 from J; bases not matched to a gene: 7. Germline V gene sequence: CDR1 MGHRA, CDR2 YSYEKL. This CDR3 contains 13 residues. CDR3 bases: TGCGCCAGCAGGGACAGGGTGGGAGGGACCCAGTACTTC. Translation gives CASRDRVGGTQYF.

About this clone: The same CDR3 arises from other DNA sequences in this sample as well. This chain uses TRBV3-1 (or the pseudogene TRBV3-2) with TRBJ2-7, with D possibly matching TRBD1 (6 bases). The germline CDR1 and CDR2 sequences are LGHDT and YNNKEL (reference sequence). This CDR3 spans 14 amino acids. V dropped 1 base and J dropped 4 bases, with 11 bases sitting between them. The CDR3 reads CASSQVDSRYEQYF. The DNA for the CDR3 is TGTGCCAGCAGCCAAGTGGACAGCCGATACGAGCAGTACTTC.

This rearrangement joins TRBV5-1 to TRBJ2-3; D remains ambiguous. V lost 7 bases and J lost 1, with 4 bases in between. The germline gives CDR1 SGHRS, CDR2 YFSETQ. This CDR3 contains 11 residues. CDR3 protein: CASGGTDTQYF. The CDR3 DNA follows: TGCGCCAGCGGAGGCACAGATACGCAGTATTTT.

This rearrangement joins TRBV21-1 to TRBJ2-4; the table assigns TRBD1, which was not confirmed against the DNA. TRBV21-1 is classified as a pseudogene. This CDR3 contains 18 residues. The CDR3 sequence: CASSKVRRGGAPKNIQYF. The CDR3 bases are TGTGCCAGCAGCAAAGTGAGACGAGGGGGCGCCCCGAAAAACATTCAGTACTTC.

CDR3 coding DNA: TGTGCCAGCAGTTTGAGGGAGGTAGGCGGCTACACCTTC. Its translation: CASSLREVGGYTF. The chain has TRBV12-3 or TRBV12-4 and TRBJ1-2; D is undetermined. The CDR3 runs to 13 residues. V dropped 3 bases and J dropped 8 bases, with 13 bases sitting between them.

There are a few counts of this clone. In DNA, the CDR3 is TGTGCCAGCAGATATCGCGACGACTACTCTGGAAACACCATATATTTT. This sequence encodes CASRYRDDYSGNTIYF. The chain uses TRBV28 and TRBJ1-3; D call uncertain. V lost 6 bases, J lost 0 bases, and 15 bases lay in between. The length of the CDR3 is 16 residues. Germline-derived CDR1 and CDR2 are MDHEN and SYDVKM.